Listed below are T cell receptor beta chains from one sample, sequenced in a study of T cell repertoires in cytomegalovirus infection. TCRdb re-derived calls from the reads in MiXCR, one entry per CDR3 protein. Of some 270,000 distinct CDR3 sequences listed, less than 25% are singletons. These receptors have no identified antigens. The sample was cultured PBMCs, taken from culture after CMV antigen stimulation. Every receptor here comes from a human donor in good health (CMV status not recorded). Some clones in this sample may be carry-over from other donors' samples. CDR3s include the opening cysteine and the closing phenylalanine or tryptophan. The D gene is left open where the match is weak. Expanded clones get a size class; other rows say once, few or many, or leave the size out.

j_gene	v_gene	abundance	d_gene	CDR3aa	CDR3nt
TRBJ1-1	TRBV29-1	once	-	CSVDQTGWDTEAFF	TGCAGCGTCGATCAAACAGGGTGGGACACTGAAGCTTTCTTT
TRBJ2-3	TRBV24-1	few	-	CATSFTDTQYF	TGTGCCACCAGCTTTACAGATACGCAGTATTTT
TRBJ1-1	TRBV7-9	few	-	CASSLESRGFAEAFF	TGTGCCAGCAGCTTAGAAAGCAGGGGCTTTGCCGAAGCTTTCTTT
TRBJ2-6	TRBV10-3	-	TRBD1	CAISESGQSLSGANVLTF	TGTGCCATCAGTGAGTCGGGACAGAGTCTCTCTGGGGCCAACGTCCTGACTTTC
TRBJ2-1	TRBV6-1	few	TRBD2	CASSRGLAGGPTGEQFF	TGTGCCAGCAGCAGAGGACTAGCGGGAGGGCCTACGGGTGAGCAGTTCTTC
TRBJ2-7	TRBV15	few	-	CATSRPGTSPYEQYF	TGTGCCACCAGCAGACCAGGGACCTCGCCCTACGAGCAGTACTTC
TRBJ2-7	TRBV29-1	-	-	CSVEGRLGYEQYF	TGCAGCGTTGAAGGCAGGCTCGGGTACGAGCAGTACTTC
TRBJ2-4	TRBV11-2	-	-	CASSGAGTAKNIQYF	TGTGCCAGCAGCGGAGCAGGGACAGCCAAAAACATTCAGTACTTC
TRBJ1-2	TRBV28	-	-	CASSFSAFYTF	TGTGCCAGCAGTTTTAGCGCGTTCTACACCTTC
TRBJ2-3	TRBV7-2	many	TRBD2	CASSLAAGATDTQYF	TGTGCCAGCAGCCTAGCAGCGGGAGCCACAGATACGCAGTATTTT
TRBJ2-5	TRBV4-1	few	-	CASSQTQGETQYF	TGCGCCAGCAGCCAGACGCAGGGAGAGACCCAGTACTTC
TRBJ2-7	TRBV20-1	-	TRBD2	CSASGTSVDEQYF	TGCAGTGCTTCCGGGACTAGCGTCGACGAGCAGTACTTC
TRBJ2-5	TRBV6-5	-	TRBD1	CASSFGQGAETQYF	TGTGCCAGCAGTTTTGGACAGGGGGCAGAGACCCAGTACTTC
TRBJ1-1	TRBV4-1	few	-	CASRDLNTEAFF	TGCGCCAGCAGGGACCTGAACACTGAAGCTTTCTTT
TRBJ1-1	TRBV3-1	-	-	CASSQAVNTEAFF	TGTGCCAGCAGCCAAGCAGTGAACACTGAAGCTTTCTTT
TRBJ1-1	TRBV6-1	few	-	CASSEQGGYTEAFF	TGTGCCAGCAGTGAGCAGGGTGGATACACTGAAGCTTTCTTT
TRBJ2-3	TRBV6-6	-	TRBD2	CASTRGLAGDTDTQYF	TGTGCCAGCACCAGGGGGCTAGCGGGGGATACAGATACGCAGTATTTT
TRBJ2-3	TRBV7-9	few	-	CASSLGSPDTQYF	TGTGCCAGCAGCTTAGGCAGTCCAGATACGCAGTATTTT
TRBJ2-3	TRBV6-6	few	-	CASSAETDTQYF	TGTGCCAGCAGTGCCGAGACAGATACGCAGTATTTT
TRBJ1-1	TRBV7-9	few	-	CASSSSRGQGVF	TGTGCCAGCAGCTCAAGTCGGGGACAAGGGGTATTT
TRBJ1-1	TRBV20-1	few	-	CSARRGEAFF	TGCAGTGCCCGAAGGGGGGAAGCTTTCTTT
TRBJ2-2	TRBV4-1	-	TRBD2	CASSQDWEGLAGMAGELFF	TGCGCCAGCAGCCAAGATTGGGAGGGACTAGCGGGGATGGCCGGGGAGCTGTTTTTT
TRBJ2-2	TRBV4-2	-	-	CASSQGAPGPGELFF	TGTGCCAGCAGCCAAGGGGCACCAGGGCCCGGGGAGCTGTTTTTT
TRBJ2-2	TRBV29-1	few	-	CSVRAVAVANTGELFF	TGCAGCGTCCGAGCGGTAGCGGTCGCGAACACCGGGGAGCTGTTTTTT
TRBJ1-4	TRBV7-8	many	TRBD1	CASSLVGTGLEKLFF	TGTGCCAGCAGCTTAGTCGGGACAGGGCTTGAAAAACTGTTTTTT
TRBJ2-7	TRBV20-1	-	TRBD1	CSASDGQGTIYEQYF	TGCAGTGCTAGCGATGGACAGGGAACAATCTACGAGCAGTACTTC
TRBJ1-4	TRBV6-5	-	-	CASSPGRGREKLFF	TGTGCCAGCAGTCCGGGTCGCGGAAGGGAAAAACTGTTTTTT
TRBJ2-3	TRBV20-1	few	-	CSAGAGTDTQYF	TGCAGTGCCGGCGCGGGCACAGATACGCAGTATTTT
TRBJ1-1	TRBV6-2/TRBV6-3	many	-	CASRSNRVPNTEAFF	TGTGCCAGCAGGTCGAACAGGGTCCCGAACACTGAAGCTTTCTTT
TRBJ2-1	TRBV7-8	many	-	CASSLDPGVVNEQFF	TGTGCCAGCAGCTTGGACCCAGGGGTAGTGAATGAGCAGTTCTTC
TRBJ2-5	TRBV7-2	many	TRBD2	CASSRLAGSETQYF	TGTGCCAGCAGCCGACTAGCGGGATCGGAGACCCAGTACTTC
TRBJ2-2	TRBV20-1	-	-	CSASEAGNTGELFF	TGCAGTGCTAGCGAGGCCGGGAACACCGGGGAGCTGTTTTTT
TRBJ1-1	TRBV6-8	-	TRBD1	CASSPGQQTFF	TGTGCCAGCAGCCCGGGACAGCAAACTTTCTTT
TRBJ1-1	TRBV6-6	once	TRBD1	CASSFLGQLNTEAFF	TGTGCCAGCAGTTTCTTGGGACAGCTGAACACTGAAGCTTTCTTT
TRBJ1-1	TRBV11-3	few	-	CASSLGEGTNTEAFF	TGTGCCAGCAGCTTAGGCGAGGGTACAAACACTGAAGCTTTCTTT
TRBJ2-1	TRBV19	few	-	CASTNTGQSGTENEQFF	TGTGCCAGTACCAACACCGGTCAGAGCGGGACAGAGAATGAGCAGTTCTTC
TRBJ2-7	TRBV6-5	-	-	CASTKRVAARYEQYF	TGTGCCAGCACCAAAAGGGTGGCAGCCCGGTACGAGCAGTACTTC
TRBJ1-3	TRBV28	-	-	CASTEWGSPSGNTIYF	TGTGCCAGCACCGAATGGGGATCCCCCTCTGGAAACACCATATATTTT
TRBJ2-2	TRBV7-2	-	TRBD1	CASSFGQGERELFF	TGTGCCAGCAGCTTCGGACAGGGGGAAAGGGAGCTGTTTTTT
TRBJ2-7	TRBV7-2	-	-	CASSFGWTYEQYF	TGTGCCAGCAGCTTCGGCTGGACCTACGAGCAGTACTTC
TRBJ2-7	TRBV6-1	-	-	CASRETATYEQYF	TGTGCCAGCAGGGAGACGGCTACCTACGAGCAGTACTTC
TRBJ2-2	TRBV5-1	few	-	CASSPRGAPGELFF	TGCGCCAGCAGCCCCCGGGGGGCACCCGGGGAGCTGTTTTTT
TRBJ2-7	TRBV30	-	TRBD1	CAWSITGTGGLEQYF	TGTGCCTGGAGTATAACCGGGACAGGGGGTCTCGAGCAGTACTTC
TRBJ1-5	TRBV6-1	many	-	CASTPTSIANQPQHF	TGTGCCAGCACACCTACGAGTATAGCTAATCAGCCCCAGCATTTT
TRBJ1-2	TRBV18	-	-	CASSPSGDPNYGYTF	TGTGCCAGCTCACCCTCGGGGGACCCCAACTATGGCTACACCTTC
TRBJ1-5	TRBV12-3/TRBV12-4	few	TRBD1	CASNQQGSNQPQHF	TGTGCCAGCAACCAACAGGGGAGCAATCAGCCCCAGCATTTT
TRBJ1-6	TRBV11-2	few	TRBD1	CASSSQGANSPLHF	TGTGCCAGCAGCTCACAGGGGGCGAATTCACCCCTCCACTTT
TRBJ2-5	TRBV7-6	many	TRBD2	CASSSRPGGRAQETQYF	TGTGCCAGCAGCTCCCGCCCCGGGGGGAGAGCCCAAGAGACCCAGTACTTC
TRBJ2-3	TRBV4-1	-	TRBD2	CASSQGLAVSTDTQYF	TGCGCCAGCAGCCAAGGCCTAGCGGTTAGCACAGATACGCAGTATTTT
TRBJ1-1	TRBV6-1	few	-	CASSATGFTEAFF	TGTGCCAGCAGCGCTACAGGGTTCACTGAAGCTTTCTTT
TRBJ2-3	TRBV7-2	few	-	CASSLVARLAPDTQYF	TGTGCCAGCAGCTTAGTCGCCCGCCTAGCGCCAGATACGCAGTATTTT
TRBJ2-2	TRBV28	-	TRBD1	CASSLGDRTTGELFF	TGTGCCAGCAGTTTGGGGGACAGAACCACCGGGGAGCTGTTTTTT
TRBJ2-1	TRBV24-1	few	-	CATSAGQFSITSSYNEQFF	TGTGCCACCAGTGCTGGACAGTTCTCTATAACGAGCTCCTACAATGAGCAGTTCTTC
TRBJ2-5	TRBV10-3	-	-	CAIKQQGGQETQYF	TGTGCCATCAAACAACAGGGAGGGCAAGAGACCCAGTACTTC